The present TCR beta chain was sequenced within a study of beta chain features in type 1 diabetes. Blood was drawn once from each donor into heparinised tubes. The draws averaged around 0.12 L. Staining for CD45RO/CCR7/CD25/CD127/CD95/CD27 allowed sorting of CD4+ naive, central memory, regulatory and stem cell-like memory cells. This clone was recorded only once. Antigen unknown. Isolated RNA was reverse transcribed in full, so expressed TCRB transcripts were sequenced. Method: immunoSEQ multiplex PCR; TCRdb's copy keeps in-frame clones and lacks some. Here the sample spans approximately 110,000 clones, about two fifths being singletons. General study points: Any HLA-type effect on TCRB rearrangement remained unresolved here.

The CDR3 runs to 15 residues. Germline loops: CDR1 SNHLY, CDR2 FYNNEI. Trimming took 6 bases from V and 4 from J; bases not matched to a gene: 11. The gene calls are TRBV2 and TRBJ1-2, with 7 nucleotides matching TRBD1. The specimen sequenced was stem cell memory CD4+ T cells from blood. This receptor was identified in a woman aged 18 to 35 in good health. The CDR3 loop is CASSARDSPIYGYTF. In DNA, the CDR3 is TGTGCCAGCAGCGCCCGGGACAGCCCTATCTATGGCTACACCTTC.